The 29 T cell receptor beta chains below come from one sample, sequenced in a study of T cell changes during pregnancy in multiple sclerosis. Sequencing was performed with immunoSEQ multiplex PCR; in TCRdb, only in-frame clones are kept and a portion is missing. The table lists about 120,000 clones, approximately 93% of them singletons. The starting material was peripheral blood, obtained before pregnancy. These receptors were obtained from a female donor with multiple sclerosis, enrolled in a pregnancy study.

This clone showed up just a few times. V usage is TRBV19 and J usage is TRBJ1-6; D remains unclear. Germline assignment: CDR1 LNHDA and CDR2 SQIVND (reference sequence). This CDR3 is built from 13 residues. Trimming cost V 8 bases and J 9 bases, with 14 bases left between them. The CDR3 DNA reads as TGTGCCAGTTCCAGGCGGGGAACTTCACCCCTCCACTTT. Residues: CASSRRGTSPLHF.

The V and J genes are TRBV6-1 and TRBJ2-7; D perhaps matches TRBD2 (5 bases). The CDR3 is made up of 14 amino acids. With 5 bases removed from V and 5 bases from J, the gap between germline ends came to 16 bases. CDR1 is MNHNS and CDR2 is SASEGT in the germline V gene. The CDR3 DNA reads TGTGCCAGCAGTCTTCGCGGGCTCACCCACGAGCAGTACTTC. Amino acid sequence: CASSLRGLTHEQYF.

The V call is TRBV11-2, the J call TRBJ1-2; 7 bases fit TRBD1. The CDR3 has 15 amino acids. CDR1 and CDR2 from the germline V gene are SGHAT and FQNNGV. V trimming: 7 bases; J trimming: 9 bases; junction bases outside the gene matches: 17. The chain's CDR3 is CASTPSAGGVGSYTF. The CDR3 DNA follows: TGTGCCAGCACCCCCAGCGCAGGGGGAGTGGGGAGCTACACCTTC.

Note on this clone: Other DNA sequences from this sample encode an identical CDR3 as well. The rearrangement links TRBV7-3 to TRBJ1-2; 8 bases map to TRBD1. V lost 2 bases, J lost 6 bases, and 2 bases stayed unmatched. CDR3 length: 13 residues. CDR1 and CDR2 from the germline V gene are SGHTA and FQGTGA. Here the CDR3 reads CASSLGTGNGYTF. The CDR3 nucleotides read TGTGCCAGCAGCTTAGGGACAGGAAATGGCTACACCTTC.

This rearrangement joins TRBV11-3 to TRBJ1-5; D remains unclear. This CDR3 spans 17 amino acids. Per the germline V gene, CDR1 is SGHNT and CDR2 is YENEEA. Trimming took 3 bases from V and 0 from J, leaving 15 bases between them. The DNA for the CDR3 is TGTGCCAGCAGCTTGGCAGGCCCCTTTTATAGCAATCAGCCCCAGCATTTT. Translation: CASSLAGPFYSNQPQHF.

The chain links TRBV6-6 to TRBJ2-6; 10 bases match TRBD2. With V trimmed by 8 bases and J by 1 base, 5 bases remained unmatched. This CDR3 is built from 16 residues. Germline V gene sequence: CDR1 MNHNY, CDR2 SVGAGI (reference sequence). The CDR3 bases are TGTGCCAGCGGAACTAGCGGGACGTCTGGGGCCAACGTCCTGACTTTC. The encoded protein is CASGTSGTSGANVLTF.

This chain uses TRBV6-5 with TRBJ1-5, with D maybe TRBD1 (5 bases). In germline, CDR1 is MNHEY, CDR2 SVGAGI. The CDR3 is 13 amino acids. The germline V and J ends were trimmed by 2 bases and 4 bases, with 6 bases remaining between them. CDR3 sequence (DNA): TGTGCCAGCAGTTACGACAGAAATCAGCCCCAGCATTTT. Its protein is CASSYDRNQPQHF.

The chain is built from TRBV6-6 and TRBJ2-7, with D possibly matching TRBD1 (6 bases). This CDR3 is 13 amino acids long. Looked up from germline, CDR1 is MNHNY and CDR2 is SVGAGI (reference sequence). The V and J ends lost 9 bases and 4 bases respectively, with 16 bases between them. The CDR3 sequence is CASSDRWGYEQYF. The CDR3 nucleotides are TGTGCCAGTTCAGACAGGTGGGGGTACGAGCAGTACTTC.

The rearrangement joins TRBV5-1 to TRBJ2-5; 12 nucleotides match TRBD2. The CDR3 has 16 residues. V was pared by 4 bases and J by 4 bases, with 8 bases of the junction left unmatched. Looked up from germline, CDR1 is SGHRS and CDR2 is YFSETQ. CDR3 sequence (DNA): TGCGCCAGCAGCCTGAGACTAGCGGGAGATGGAGAGACCCAGTACTTC. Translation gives CASSLRLAGDGETQYF.

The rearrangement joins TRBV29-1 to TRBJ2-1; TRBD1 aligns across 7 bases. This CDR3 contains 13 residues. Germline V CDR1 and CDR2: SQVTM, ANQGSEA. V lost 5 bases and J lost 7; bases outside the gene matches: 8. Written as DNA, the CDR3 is TGCAGCGTTCGGACAGGTTCCGGGAATGAGCAGTTCTTC. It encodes CSVRTGSGNEQFF.

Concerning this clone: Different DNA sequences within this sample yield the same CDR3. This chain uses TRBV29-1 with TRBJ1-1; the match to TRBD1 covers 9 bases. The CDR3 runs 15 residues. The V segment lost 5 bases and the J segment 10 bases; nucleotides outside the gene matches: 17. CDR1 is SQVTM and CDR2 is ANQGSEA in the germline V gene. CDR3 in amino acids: CSVIEQGARVVGAFF. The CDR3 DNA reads TGCAGCGTTATCGAACAGGGGGCGCGGGTTGTGGGAGCTTTCTTT. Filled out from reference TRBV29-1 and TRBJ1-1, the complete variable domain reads SAVISQKPSRDICQRGTSLTIQCQVDSQVTMMFWYRQQPGQSLTLIATANQGSEATYESGFVIDKFPISRPNLTFSTLTVSNMSPEDSSIYLCSVIEQGARVVGAFFGQGTRLTVV.

The CDR3 region is CASSDGRGPGNTIYF. Here the CDR3 DNA reads TGTGCCAGCAGCGACGGCAGGGGGCCTGGAAACACCATATATTTT. V usage is TRBV9 and J usage is TRBJ1-3; 8 bases line up with TRBD1. V shed 3 bases, J shed 2 bases, and the junction held 4 bases outside the gene matches. The CDR3 covers 15 residues. Germline loops: CDR1 SGDLS, CDR2 YYNGEE. The variable domain in full, with the rest retrieved from reference TRBV9 and TRBJ1-3, is DSGVTQTPKHLITATGQRVTLRCSPRSGDLSVYWYQQSLDQGLQFLIQYYNGEERAKGNILERFSAQQFPDLHSELNLSSLELGDSALYFCASSDGRGPGNTIYFGEGSWLTVV.

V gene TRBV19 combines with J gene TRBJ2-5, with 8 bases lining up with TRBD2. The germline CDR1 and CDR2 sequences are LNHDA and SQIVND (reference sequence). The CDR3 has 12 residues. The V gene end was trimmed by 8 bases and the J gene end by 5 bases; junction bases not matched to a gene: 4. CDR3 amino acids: CASGLAGETQYF. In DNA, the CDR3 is TGTGCCAGTGGACTAGCAGGGGAGACCCAGTACTTC.

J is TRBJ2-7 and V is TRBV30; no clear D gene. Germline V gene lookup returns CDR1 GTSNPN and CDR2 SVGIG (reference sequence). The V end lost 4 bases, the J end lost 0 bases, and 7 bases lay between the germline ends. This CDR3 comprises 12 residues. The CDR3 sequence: CAWTPSSYEQYF. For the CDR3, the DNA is TGTGCCTGGACCCCTAGCTCCTACGAGCAGTACTTC.

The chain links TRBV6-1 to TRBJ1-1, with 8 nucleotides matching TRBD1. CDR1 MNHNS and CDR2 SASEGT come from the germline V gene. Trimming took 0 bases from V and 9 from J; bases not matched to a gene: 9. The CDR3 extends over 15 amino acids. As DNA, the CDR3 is TGTGCCAGCAGTGAAGCCGGCATAGGGACAGGCCAAGCTTTCTTT. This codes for CASSEAGIGTGQAFF.

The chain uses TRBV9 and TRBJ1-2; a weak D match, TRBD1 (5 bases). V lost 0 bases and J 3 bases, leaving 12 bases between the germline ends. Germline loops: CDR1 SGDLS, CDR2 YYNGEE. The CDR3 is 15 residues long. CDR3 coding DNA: TGTGCCAGCAGCGTAGGGGGGGGGAAAGACTATGGCTACACCTTC. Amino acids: CASSVGGGKDYGYTF.

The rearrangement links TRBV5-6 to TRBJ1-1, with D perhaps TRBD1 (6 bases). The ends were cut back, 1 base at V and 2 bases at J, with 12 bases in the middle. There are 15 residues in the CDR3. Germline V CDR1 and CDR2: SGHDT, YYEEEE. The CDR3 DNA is TGTGCCAGCAGCTTGATGGGGGCTCTAAACACTGAAGCTTTCTTT. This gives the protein CASSLMGALNTEAFF. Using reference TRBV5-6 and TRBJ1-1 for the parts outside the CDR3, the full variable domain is DAGVTQSPTHLIKTRGQQVTLRCSPKSGHDTVSWYQQALGQGPQFIFQYYEEEERQRGNFPDRFSGHQFPNYSSELNVNALLLGDSALYLCASSLMGALNTEAFFGQGTRLTVV.

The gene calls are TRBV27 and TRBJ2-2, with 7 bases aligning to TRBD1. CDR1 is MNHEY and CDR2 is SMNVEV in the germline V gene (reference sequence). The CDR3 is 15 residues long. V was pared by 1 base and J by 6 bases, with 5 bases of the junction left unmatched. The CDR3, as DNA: TGTGCCAGCAGTTTATGGCAGGGGGTCCCCGGGGAGCTGTTTTTT. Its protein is CASSLWQGVPGELFF.

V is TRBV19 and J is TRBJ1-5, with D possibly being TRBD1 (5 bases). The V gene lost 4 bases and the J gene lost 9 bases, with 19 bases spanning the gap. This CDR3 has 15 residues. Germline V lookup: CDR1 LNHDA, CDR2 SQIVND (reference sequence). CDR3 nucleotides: TGTGCCAGTAGTACGCGTCCTGGGGGGGGGTCGCCCCAGCATTTT. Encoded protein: CASSTRPGGGSPQHF.

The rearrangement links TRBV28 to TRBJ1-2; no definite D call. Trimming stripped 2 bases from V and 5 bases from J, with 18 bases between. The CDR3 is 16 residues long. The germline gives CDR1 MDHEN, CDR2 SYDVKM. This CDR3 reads CASSLAGSNMVYGYTF. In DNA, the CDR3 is TGTGCCAGCAGTTTAGCAGGCTCCAATATGGTGTATGGCTACACCTTC.

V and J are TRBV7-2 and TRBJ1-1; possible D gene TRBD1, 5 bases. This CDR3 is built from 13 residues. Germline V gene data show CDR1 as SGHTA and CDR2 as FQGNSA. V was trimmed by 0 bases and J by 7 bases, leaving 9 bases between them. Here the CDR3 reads CASSLARQGEAFF. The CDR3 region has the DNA TGTGCCAGCAGCTTAGCCCGGCAGGGTGAAGCTTTCTTT.

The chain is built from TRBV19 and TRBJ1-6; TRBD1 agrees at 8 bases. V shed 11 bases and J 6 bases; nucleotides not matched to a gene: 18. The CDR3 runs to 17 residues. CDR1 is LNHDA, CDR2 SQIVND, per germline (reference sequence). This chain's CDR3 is CAGSHRQGRLPNSPLHF. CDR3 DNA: TGTGCCGGAAGCCACAGACAGGGGCGTCTTCCTAATTCACCCCTCCACTTT.

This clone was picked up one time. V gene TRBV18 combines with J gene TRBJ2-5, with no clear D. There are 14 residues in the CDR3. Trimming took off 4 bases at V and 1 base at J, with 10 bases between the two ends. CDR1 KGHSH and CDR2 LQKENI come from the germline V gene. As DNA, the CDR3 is TGTGCCAGCTCACTTGACATTCTCCAAGAGACCCAGTACTTC. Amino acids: CASSLDILQETQYF.

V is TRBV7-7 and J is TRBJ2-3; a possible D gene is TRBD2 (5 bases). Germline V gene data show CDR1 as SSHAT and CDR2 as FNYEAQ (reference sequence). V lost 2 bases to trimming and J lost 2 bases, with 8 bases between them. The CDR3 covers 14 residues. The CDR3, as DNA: TGTGCCAGCAGCTTATCCGGGGTCACAGATACGCAGTATTTT. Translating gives CASSLSGVTDTQYF.

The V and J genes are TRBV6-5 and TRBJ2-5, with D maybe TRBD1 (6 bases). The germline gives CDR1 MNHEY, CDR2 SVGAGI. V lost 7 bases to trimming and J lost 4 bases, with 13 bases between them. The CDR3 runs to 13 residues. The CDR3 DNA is TGTGCCAGCAACAGGCCAGGGGTAGAGACCCAGTACTTC. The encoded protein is CASNRPGVETQYF.

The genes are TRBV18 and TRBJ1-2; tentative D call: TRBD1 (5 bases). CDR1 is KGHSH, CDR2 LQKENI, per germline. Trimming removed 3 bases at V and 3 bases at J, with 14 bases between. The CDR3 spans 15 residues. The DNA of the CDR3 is TGTGCCAGCTCACCGGGTCAGGGTGCTGACTATGGCTACACCTTC. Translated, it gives CASSPGQGADYGYTF.

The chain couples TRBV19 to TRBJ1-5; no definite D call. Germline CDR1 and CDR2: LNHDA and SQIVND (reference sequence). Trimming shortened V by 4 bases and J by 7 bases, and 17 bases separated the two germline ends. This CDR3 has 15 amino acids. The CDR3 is CASSTRTGRGQPQHF. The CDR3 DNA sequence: TGTGCCAGTAGTACCCGGACGGGGAGAGGGCAGCCCCAGCATTTT.

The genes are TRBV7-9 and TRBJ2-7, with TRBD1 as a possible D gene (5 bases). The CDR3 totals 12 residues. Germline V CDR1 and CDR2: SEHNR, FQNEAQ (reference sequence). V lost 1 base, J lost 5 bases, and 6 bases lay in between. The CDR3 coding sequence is TGTGCCAGCAGCTTAGAGGGGAACGAGCAGTACTTC. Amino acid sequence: CASSLEGNEQYF.

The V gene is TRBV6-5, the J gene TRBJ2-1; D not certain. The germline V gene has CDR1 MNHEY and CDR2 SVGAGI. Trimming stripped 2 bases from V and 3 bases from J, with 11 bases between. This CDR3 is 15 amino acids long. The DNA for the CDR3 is TGTGCCAGCAGTTACGAAGGTCAGGTCTACAATGAGCAGTTCTTC. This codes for CASSYEGQVYNEQFF.